A selection of T cell receptor beta chains follows, all from one sample in a study of T cell changes during pregnancy in multiple sclerosis. Measured with immunoSEQ multiplex PCR; TCRdb has only the in-frame clones, and not every one. The sample consists of over 30,000 clones, 91% of them appearing once. Sequenced material: CD8+ T cells from peripheral blood mononuclear cells, taken in the second trimester of pregnancy. These receptors came from a female donor in good health, enrolled as a control in a pregnancy study. Both conserved end residues are part of each CDR3. The D gene is left open where the match is weak. Some rows have no size entry. The others give once, few or many, or a class for an expanded clone.

TRBJ2-7 | - | TRBV4-3 | - | CASSQDMVVVWEQYF | TGCGCCAGCAGCCAAGATATGGTAGTAGTATGGGAGCAGTACTTC
TRBJ2-7 | - | TRBV6-1 | - | CASSGLRYEQYF | TGTGCCAGCAGTGGACTACGGTACGAGCAGTACTTC
TRBJ1-3 | - | TRBV4-3 | - | CASSQDPLPRSGNTIYF | TGCGCCAGCAGCCAAGATCCCTTACCGCGCTCTGGAAACACCATATATTTT
TRBJ2-2 | TRBD2 | TRBV7-2 | - | CASSRTSGGVSTGELFF | TGTGCCAGCAGCCGGACTAGCGGGGGGGTGAGCACCGGGGAGCTGTTTTTT
TRBJ2-7 | TRBD2 | TRBV29-1 | once | CSASGTRSYEQYF | TGCAGCGCCTCCGGGACTAGATCCTACGAGCAGTACTTC
TRBJ2-2 | TRBD2 | TRBV4-2 | - | CASSQEGRETGELFF | TGTGCCAGCAGCCAAGAGGGGAGGGAAACCGGGGAGCTGTTTTTT
TRBJ1-1 | - | TRBV7-2 | - | CASSLNTGKNTEAFF | TGTGCCAGCAGCTTAAACACGGGAAAGAACACTGAAGCTTTCTTT
TRBJ1-3 | - | TRBV4-3 | - | CASSQDFRGEVTFSGNTIYF | TGCGCCAGCAGCCAAGATTTCCGGGGGGAGGTTACCTTCTCCGGAAACACCATATATTTT
TRBJ2-7 | TRBD1 | TRBV5-6 | - | CASSPTTGVDEQYF | TGTGCCAGCAGCCCGACAACAGGGGTCGACGAGCAGTACTTC
TRBJ2-7 | TRBD1 | TRBV19 | - | CASSIPAGTGAYEQYF | TGTGCCAGTAGTATCCCCGCCGGGACAGGGGCCTACGAGCAGTACTTC
TRBJ2-3 | TRBD1 | TRBV4-1 | - | CASTPGGPDTQYF | TGCGCCAGCACCCCAGGGGGCCCAGATACGCAGTATTTT
TRBJ2-2 | TRBD1 | TRBV27 | - | CASSIDRVTGELFF | TGTGCCAGCAGTATTGACAGGGTCACCGGGGAGCTGTTTTTT
TRBJ1-2 | TRBD1 | TRBV6-6 | - | CASIGQGGVYGYTF | TGTGCCAGCATCGGACAGGGGGGTGTCTATGGCTACACCTTC
TRBJ2-1 | TRBD1 | TRBV6-1 | - | CASSAWKGASANEQFF | TGTGCCAGCAGTGCCTGGAAGGGGGCGAGTGCCAATGAGCAGTTCTTC
TRBJ1-1 | - | TRBV6-5 | - | CASSNGGGTEAFF | TGTGCCAGCAGCAACGGGGGGGGGACTGAAGCTTTCTTT
TRBJ1-1 | - | TRBV6-6 | - | CASQSWGRPETEAFF | TGTGCCAGCCAATCCTGGGGCAGGCCGGAGACTGAAGCTTTCTTT
TRBJ1-2 | - | TRBV27 | - | CASSYGGAAGYTF | TGTGCCAGCAGTTACGGGGGGGCTGCTGGCTACACCTTC
TRBJ2-3 | - | TRBV5-6 | - | CASSLYRVGNSDTQYF | TGTGCCAGCAGCTTGTACAGGGTGGGAAATTCAGATACGCAGTATTTT
TRBJ2-7 | TRBD1 | TRBV2 | - | CASRDRGDYEQYF | TGTGCCAGCAGGGACAGGGGAGACTACGAGCAGTACTTC
TRBJ1-3 | - | TRBV11-2 | - | CASSLEPGAGNTIYF | TGTGCCAGCAGCTTAGAACCAGGGGCTGGAAACACCATATATTTT
TRBJ1-1 | TRBD1 | TRBV5-1 | medium-sized | CASSLKSGTGVLNTEAFF | TGCGCCAGCAGCCTAAAGTCCGGGACAGGGGTGCTGAACACTGAAGCTTTCTTT
TRBJ2-2 | - | TRBV5-1 | once | CASIRMDGENTGELFF | TGCGCCAGCATCAGAATGGACGGGGAGAACACCGGGGAGCTGTTTTTT
TRBJ1-5 | TRBD1 | TRBV7-6 | once | CASSPRGSNQPQHF | TGTGCCAGCAGCCCCAGGGGGAGCAATCAGCCCCAGCATTTT
TRBJ2-7 | TRBD2 | TRBV9 | - | CASSEGLAGGPYEQYF | TGTGCCAGCAGTGAAGGACTAGCGGGGGGGCCCTACGAGCAGTACTTC
TRBJ2-1 | - | TRBV6-5 | - | CASSYSKLYLNEQFF | TGTGCCAGCAGTTACTCGAAACTTTACCTGAATGAGCAGTTCTTC
TRBJ1-2 | - | TRBV4-3 | - | CASSQGVGEDSGGYTF | TGCGCCAGCAGCCAAGGGGTGGGGGAGGATTCGGGCGGCTACACCTTC
TRBJ1-2 | - | TRBV6-5 | - | CASSNTVDYGYTF | TGTGCCAGCTCGAATACGGTGGACTATGGCTACACCTTC
TRBJ1-1 | - | TRBV27 | once | CASSPTTGEAFF | TGTGCCAGCAGTCCAACGACGGGTGAAGCTTTCTTT
TRBJ2-1 | - | TRBV29-1 | - | CSVEGAYEQFF | TGCAGCGTTGAGGGGGCATATGAGCAGTTCTTC
TRBJ2-3 | - | TRBV30 | - | CAWSVTGTDTQYF | TGTGCCTGGAGTGTCACTGGTACAGATACGCAGTATTTT
TRBJ2-7 | TRBD2 | TRBV4-1 | - | CASSQGGDGSSYEQYF | TGCGCCAGCAGCCAGGGGGGGGACGGCAGCTCCTACGAGCAGTACTTC
TRBJ2-7 | TRBD1 | TRBV30 | - | CAWSVGAGGHAKTYYEQYF | TGTGCCTGGAGTGTAGGTGCAGGGGGTCATGCAAAGACCTACTACGAGCAGTACTTC
TRBJ2-5 | TRBD1 | TRBV18 | - | CASSLQGAGQETQYF | TGTGCCAGCTCACTACAGGGGGCCGGGCAAGAGACCCAGTACTTC
TRBJ2-7 | TRBD1 | TRBV6-6 | - | CASSQPGQGQNEQYF | TGTGCCAGCAGTCAACCGGGACAGGGACAGAACGAGCAGTACTTC
TRBJ2-3 | - | TRBV4-3 | - | CASSQGFNGDTDTQYF | TGCGCCAGCAGCCAAGGGTTTAACGGGGACACAGATACGCAGTATTTT
TRBJ1-1 | - | TRBV4-1 | - | CASSQDTGEITVTNWGTEAFF | TGCGCCAGCAGCCAAGATACAGGCGAGATTACTGTAACTAATTGGGGCACTGAAGCTTTCTTT
TRBJ2-3 | TRBD2 | TRBV4-2 | few | CASSRGGWPQYF | TGTGCCAGCAGCCGGGGGGGATGGCCGCAGTATTTT
TRBJ1-6 | TRBD1 | TRBV5-4 | - | CASSSPGQGTLNNSPLHF | TGTGCCAGCAGCTCCCCGGGACAGGGGACCCTTAATAATTCACCCCTCCACTTT
TRBJ2-7 | - | TRBV2 | few | CASNPTDNAYEQYF | TGTGCCAGCAATCCTACGGACAACGCCTACGAGCAGTACTTC
TRBJ2-1 | TRBD2 | TRBV27 | - | CASSSGTSGGNEQFF | TGTGCCAGCAGTTCCGGGACTAGCGGGGGCAATGAGCAGTTCTTC
TRBJ2-1 | - | TRBV9 | - | CASSVDTSSYNEQFF | TGTGCCAGCAGCGTAGACACAAGCTCCTACAATGAGCAGTTCTTC
TRBJ1-6 | - | TRBV30 | - | CAWSETGPNSPLHF | TGTGCCTGGAGTGAAACAGGGCCGAATTCACCCCTCCACTTT
TRBJ1-5 | - | TRBV7-9 | - | CASSPVEGNQPQHF | TGTGCCAGCAGCCCAGTGGAGGGCAATCAGCCCCAGCATTTT
TRBJ2-3 | TRBD2 | TRBV6-4 | - | CASSDGGGHTDTQYF | TGTGCCAGCAGTGACGGGGGAGGGCACACAGATACGCAGTATTTT
TRBJ1-1 | - | TRBV21-1 | once | CASWGQDQAFF | TGTGCCAGCTGGGGACAAGACCAAGCTTTCTTT
TRBJ1-1 | - | TRBV7-8 | - | CASSPDRRDTEAFF | TGTGCCAGCAGCCCCGACAGGCGCGACACTGAAGCTTTCTTT
TRBJ1-2 | - | TRBV15 | - | CATSSSPPRGLNYGYTF | TGTGCCACCAGCAGTTCCCCCCCGAGAGGCCTAAACTATGGCTACACCTTC
TRBJ2-3 | TRBD2 | TRBV7-9 | - | CASSLEAGADTQYF | TGTGCCAGCAGCTTAGAGGCGGGGGCAGATACGCAGTATTTT
TRBJ2-2 | TRBD1 | TRBV27 | - | CASSLNRDRARTGELFF | TGTGCCAGCAGCCTAAACCGGGACAGGGCTCGAACCGGGGAGCTGTTTTTT